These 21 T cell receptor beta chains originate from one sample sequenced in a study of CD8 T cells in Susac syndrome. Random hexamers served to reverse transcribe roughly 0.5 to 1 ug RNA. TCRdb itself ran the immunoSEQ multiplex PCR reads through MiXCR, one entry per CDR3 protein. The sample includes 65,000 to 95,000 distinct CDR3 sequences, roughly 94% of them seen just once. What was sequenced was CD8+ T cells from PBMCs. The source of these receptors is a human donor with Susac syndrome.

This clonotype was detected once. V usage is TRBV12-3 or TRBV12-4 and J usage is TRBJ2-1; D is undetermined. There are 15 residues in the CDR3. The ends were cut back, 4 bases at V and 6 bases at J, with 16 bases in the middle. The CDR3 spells CASSSPARNINEQFF. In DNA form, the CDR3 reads TGTGCCAGCAGTTCCCCCGCCAGGAATATCAATGAGCAGTTCTTC.

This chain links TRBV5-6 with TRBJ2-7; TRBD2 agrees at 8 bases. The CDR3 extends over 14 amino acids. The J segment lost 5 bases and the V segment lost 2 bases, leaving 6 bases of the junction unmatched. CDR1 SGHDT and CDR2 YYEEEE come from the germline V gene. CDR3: CASSFASGSDEQYF. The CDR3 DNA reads TGTGCCAGCAGCTTTGCCAGCGGGAGCGACGAGCAGTACTTC.

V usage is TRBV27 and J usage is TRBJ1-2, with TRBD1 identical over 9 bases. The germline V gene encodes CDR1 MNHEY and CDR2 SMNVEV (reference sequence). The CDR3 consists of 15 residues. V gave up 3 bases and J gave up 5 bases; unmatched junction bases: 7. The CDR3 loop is CASSFNLGTGYGYTF. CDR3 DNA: TGTGCCAGCAGTTTCAACCTTGGGACAGGGTATGGCTACACCTTC.

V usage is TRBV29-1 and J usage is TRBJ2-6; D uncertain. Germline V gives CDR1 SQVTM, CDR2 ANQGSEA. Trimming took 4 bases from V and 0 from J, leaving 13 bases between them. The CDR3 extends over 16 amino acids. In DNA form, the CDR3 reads TGCAGCGTTGGGACGGAACCTGGCTCTGGGGCCAACGTCCTGACTTTC. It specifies CSVGTEPGSGANVLTF.

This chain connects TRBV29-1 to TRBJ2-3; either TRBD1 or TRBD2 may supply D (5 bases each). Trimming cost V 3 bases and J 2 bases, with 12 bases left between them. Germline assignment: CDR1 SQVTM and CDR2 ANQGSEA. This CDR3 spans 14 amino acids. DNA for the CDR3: TGCAGCGTTGAGTCGGACGGGACCACAGATACGCAGTATTTT. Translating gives CSVESDGTTDTQYF.

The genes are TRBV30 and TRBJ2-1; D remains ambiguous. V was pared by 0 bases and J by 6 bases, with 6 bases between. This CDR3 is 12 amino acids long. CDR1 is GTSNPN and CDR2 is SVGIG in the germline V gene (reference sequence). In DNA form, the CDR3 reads TGTGCCTGGAGTGTAACGGCCAATGAGCAGTTCTTC. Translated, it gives CAWSVTANEQFF.

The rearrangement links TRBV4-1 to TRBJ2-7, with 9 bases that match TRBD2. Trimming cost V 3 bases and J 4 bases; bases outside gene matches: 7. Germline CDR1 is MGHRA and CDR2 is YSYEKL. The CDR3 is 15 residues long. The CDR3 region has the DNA TGCGCCAGCAGCCAGGGGGCGGGAGGGCCGTACGAGCAGTACTTC. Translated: CASSQGAGGPYEQYF.

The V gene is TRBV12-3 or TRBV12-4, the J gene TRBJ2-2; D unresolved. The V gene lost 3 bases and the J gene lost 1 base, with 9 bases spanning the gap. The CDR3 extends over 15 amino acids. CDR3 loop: CASSFLAENTGELFF. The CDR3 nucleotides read TGTGCCAGCAGTTTCTTGGCGGAGAACACCGGGGAGCTGTTTTTT.

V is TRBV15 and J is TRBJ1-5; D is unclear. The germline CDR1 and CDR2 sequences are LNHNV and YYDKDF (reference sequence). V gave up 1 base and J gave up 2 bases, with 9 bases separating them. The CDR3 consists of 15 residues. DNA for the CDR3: TGTGCCACCAGCAGAGCATTGGCCGGCAATCAGCCCCAGCATTTT. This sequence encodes CATSRALAGNQPQHF.

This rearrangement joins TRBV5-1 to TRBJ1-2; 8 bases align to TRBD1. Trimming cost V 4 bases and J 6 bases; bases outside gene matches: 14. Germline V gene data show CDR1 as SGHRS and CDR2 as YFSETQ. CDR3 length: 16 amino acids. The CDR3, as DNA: TGCGCCAGCAGCGCCTACCCAGGGGGCGCAAGGAATGGCTACACCTTC. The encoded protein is CASSAYPGGARNGYTF.

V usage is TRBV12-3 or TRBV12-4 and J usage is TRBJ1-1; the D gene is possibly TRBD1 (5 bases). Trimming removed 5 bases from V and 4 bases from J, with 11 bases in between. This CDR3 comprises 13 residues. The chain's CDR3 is CASSPRVFTEAFF. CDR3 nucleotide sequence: TGTGCCAGCAGTCCCAGGGTGTTCACTGAAGCTTTCTTT.

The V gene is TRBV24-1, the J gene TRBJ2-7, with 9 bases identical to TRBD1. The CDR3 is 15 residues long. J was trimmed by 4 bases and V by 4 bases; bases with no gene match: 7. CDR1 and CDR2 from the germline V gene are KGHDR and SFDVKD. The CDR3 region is CATSDPTGGQYEQYF. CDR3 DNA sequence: TGTGCCACCAGTGACCCGACAGGGGGGCAGTACGAGCAGTACTTC.

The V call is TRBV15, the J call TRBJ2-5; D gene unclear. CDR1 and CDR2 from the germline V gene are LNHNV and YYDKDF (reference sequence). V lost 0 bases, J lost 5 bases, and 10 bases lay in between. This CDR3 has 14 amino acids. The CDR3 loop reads CATSRERKIETQYF. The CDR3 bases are TGTGCCACCAGCAGAGAGAGGAAAATCGAGACCCAGTACTTC.

As DNA, the CDR3 is TGTGCCAGTACCCAGGGGGCCTCCACAGATACGCAGTATTTT. It encodes CASTQGASTDTQYF. V usage is TRBV19 and J usage is TRBJ2-3; the match to TRBD1 covers 8 bases. This CDR3 comprises 14 residues. The V gene end was trimmed by 7 bases and the J gene end by 2 bases; junction bases not matched to a gene: 5. Germline V gene lookup returns CDR1 LNHDA and CDR2 SQIVND (reference sequence).

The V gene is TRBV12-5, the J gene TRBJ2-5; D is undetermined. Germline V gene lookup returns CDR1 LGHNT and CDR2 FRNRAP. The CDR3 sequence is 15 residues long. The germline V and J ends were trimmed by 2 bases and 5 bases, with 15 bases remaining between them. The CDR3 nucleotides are TGTGCTAGTGGTTTGATAGACGGAATGAGGGAGACCCAGTACTTC. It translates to CASGLIDGMRETQYF.

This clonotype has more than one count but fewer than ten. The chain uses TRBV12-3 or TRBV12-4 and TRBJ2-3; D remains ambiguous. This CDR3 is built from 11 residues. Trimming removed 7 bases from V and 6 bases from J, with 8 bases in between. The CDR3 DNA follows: TGTGCCAGCACCCCCGGGGATACGCAGTATTTT. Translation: CASTPGDTQYF.

DNA for the CDR3: TGTGCCTGCGGGGCGGCCTACGAGCAGTACTTC. It specifies CACGAAYEQYF. The genes are TRBV19 and TRBJ2-7; a possible D gene is TRBD2 (6 bases). The CDR3 runs to 11 residues. The germline CDR1 and CDR2 sequences are LNHDA and SQIVND (reference sequence). The V gene lost 11 bases and the J gene lost 2 bases, with 10 bases spanning the gap.

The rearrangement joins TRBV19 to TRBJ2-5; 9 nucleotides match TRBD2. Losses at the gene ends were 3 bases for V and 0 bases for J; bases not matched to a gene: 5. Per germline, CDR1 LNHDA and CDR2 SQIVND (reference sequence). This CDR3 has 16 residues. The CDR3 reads CASSISGGYYQETQYF. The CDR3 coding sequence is TGTGCCAGTAGTATCAGCGGGGGGTACTACCAAGAGACCCAGTACTTC.

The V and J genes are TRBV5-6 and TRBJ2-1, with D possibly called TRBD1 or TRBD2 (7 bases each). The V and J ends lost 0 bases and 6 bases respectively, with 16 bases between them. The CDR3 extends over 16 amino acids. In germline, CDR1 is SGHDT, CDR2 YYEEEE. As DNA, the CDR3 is TGTGCCAGCAGCTTGGCCGCACAGGGGAGGGCCAATGAGCAGTTCTTC. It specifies CASSLAAQGRANEQFF.

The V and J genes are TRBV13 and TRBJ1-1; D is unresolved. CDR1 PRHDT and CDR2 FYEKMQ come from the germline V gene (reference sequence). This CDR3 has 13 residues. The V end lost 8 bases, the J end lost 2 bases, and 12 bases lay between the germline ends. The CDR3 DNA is TGTGCCAGCTCCAGCCCAGGCAACACTGAAGCTTTCTTT. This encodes CASSSPGNTEAFF.

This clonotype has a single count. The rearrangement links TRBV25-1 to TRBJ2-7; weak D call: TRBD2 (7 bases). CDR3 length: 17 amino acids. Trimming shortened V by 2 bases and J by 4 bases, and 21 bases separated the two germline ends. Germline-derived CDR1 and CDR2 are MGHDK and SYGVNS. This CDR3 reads CASSENTVGGGLYEQYF. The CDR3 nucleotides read TGTGCCAGCAGTGAAAATACGGTCGGCGGGGGCCTTTACGAGCAGTACTTC.